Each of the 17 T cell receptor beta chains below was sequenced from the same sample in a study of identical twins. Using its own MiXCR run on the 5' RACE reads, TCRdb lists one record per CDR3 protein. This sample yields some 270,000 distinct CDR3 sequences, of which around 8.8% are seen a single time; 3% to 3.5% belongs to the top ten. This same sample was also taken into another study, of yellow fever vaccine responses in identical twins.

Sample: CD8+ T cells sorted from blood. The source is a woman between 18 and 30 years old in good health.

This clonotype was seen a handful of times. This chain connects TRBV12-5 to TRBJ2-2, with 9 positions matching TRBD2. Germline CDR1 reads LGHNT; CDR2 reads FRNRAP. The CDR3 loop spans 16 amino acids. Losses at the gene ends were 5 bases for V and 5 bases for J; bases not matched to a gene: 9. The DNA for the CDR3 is TGTGCTAGTGGTCCCTGGACTAGCGCAGGGACCGGGGAGCTGTTTTTT. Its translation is CASGPWTSAGTGELFF.

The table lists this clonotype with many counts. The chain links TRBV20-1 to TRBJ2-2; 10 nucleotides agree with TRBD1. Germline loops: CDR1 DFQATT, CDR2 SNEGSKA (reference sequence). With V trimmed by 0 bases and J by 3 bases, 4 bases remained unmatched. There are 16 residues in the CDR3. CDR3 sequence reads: CSARDPGTGDTGELFF. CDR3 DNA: TGCAGTGCTAGAGACCCCGGGACAGGGGACACCGGGGAGCTGTTTTTT.

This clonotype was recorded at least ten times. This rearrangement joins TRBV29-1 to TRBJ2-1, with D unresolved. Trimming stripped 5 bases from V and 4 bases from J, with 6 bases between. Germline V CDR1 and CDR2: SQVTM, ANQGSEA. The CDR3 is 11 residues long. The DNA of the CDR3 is TGCAGCGTTACCGAATACAATGAGCAGTTCTTC. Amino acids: CSVTEYNEQFF.

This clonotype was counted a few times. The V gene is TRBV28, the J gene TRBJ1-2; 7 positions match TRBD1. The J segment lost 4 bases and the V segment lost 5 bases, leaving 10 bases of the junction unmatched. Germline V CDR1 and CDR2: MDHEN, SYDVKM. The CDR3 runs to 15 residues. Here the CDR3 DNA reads TGTGCCAGCAGTCCACAGGGGTCTTGGAGCTATGGCTACACCTTC. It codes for CASSPQGSWSYGYTF.

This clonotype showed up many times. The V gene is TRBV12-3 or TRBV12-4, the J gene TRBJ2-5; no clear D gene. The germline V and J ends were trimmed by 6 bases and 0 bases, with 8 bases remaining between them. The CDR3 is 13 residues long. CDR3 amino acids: CASSPLDQETQYF. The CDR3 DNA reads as TGTGCCAGCAGCCCTCTCGACCAAGAGACCCAGTACTTC.

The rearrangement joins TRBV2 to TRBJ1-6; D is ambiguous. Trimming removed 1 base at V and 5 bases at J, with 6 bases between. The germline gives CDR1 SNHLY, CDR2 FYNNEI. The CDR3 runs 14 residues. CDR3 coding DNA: TGTGCCAGCAGTGAAGGGCCAAATAATTCACCCCTCCACTTT. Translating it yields CASSEGPNNSPLHF.

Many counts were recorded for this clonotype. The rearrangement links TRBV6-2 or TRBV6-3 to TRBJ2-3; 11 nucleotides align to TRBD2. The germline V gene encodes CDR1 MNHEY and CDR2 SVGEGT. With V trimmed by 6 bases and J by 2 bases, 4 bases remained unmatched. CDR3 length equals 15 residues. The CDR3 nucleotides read TGTGCCAGCAGAGAGACTAGCGGGGACACAGATACGCAGTATTTT. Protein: CASRETSGDTDTQYF.

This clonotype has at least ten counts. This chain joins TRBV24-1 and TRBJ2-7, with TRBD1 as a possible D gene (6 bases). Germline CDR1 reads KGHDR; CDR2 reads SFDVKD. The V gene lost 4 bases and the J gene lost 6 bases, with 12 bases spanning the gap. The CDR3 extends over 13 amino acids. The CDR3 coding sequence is TGTGCCACCAGTGAGCCACAGGGAGTCGAGCAGTACTTC. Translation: CATSEPQGVEQYF.

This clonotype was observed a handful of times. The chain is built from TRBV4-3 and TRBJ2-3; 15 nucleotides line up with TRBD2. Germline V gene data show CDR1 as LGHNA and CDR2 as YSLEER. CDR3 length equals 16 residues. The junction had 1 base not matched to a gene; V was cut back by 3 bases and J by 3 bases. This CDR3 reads CASSQGTSGRTDTQYF. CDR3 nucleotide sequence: TGCGCCAGCAGCCAGGGGACTAGCGGGAGGACAGATACGCAGTATTTT.

CDR3 DNA: TGTGCCACCAGCAGTATACTAGCGGGAAGAGATACGCAGTATTTT. Residues: CATSSILAGRDTQYF. The rearrangement uses TRBV24-1 and TRBJ2-3, with 10 bases lining up with TRBD2. Germline CDR1 reads KGHDR; CDR2 reads SFDVKD. V lost 7 bases and J lost 5; bases outside the gene matches: 8. This CDR3 has 15 residues.

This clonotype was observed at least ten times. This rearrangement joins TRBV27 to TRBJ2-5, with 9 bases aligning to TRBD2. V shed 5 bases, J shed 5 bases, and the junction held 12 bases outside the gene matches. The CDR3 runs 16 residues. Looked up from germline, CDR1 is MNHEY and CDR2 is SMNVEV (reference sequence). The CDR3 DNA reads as TGTGCCAGCAGTCCCGATAGCGGGAGAGCCCAGGAGACCCAGTACTTC. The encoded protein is CASSPDSGRAQETQYF.

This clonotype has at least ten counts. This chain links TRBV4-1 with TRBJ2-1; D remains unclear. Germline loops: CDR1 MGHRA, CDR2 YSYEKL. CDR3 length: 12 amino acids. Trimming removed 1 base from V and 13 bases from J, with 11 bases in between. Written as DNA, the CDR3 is TGCGCCAGCAGCCAAGTGGGGTTGGGTCAGTTCTTC. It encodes CASSQVGLGQFF.

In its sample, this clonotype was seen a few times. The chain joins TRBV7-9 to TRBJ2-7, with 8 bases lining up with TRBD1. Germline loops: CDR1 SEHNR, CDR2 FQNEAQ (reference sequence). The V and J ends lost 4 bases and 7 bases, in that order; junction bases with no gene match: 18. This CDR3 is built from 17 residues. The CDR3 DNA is TGTGCCAGCAGCTCAGACTTCTTAGGGGGACAGGAGGGAGAGCAGTACTTC. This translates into CASSSDFLGGQEGEQYF.

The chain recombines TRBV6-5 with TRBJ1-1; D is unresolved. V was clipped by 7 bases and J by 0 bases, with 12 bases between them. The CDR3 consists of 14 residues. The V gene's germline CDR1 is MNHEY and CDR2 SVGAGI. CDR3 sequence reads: CASMLERMNTEAFF. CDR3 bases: TGTGCCAGCATGTTGGAGAGGATGAACACTGAAGCTTTCTTT.

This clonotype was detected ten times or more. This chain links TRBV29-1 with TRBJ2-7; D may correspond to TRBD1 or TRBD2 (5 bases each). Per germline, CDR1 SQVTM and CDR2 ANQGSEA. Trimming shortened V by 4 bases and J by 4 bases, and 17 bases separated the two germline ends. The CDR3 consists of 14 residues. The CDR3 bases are TGCAGCGTTGTGAGGGACCTAACTCCTTACGAGCAGTACTTC. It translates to CSVVRDLTPYEQYF.

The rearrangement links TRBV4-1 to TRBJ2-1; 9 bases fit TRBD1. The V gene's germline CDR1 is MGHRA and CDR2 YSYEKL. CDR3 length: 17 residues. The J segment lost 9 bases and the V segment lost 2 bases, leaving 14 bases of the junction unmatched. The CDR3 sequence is CASSQHPGTGRLSEQFF. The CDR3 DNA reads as TGCGCCAGCAGCCAACACCCCGGGACAGGGCGGTTAAGTGAGCAGTTCTTC.

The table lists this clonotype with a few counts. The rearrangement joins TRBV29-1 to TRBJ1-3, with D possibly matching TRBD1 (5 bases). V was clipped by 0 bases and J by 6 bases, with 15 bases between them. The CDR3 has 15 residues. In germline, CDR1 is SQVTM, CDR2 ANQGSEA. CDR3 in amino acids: CSVEDRIGGENTIYF. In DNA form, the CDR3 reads TGCAGCGTTGAAGATCGTATCGGGGGAGAAAACACCATATATTTT.